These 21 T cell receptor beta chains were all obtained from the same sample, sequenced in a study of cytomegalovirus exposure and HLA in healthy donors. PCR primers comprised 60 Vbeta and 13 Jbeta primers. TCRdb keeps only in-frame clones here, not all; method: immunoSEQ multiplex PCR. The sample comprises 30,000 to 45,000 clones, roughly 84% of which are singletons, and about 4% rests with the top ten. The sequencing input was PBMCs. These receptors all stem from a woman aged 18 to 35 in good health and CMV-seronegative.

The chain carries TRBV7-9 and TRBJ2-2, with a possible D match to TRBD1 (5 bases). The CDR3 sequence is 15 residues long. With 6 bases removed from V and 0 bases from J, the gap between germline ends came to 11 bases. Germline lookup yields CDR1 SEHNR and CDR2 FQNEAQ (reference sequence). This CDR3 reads CASRQAATNTGELFF. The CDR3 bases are TGTGCCAGCAGACAGGCGGCCACGAACACCGGGGAGCTGTTTTTT.

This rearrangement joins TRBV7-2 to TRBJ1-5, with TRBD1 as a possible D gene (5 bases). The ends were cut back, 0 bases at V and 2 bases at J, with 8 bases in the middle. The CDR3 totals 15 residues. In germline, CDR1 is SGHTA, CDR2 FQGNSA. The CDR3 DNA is TGTGCCAGCAGCTTAGCGACAGTAGGCAATCAGCCCCAGCATTTT. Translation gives CASSLATVGNQPQHF.

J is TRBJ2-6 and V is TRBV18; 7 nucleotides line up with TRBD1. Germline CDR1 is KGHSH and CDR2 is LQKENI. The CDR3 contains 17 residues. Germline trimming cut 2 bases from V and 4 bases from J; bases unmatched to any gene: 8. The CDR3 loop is CASSPRDSFWGANVLTF. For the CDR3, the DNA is TGTGCCAGCTCACCAAGGGACAGTTTTTGGGGGGCCAACGTCCTGACTTTC.

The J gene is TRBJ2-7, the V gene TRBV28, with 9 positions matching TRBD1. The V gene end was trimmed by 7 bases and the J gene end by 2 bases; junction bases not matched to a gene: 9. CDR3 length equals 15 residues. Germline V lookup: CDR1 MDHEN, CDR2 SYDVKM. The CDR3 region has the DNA TGTGCCAGCAACACCGGGACAGGGTTACCCTACGAGCAGTACTTC. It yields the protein CASNTGTGLPYEQYF.

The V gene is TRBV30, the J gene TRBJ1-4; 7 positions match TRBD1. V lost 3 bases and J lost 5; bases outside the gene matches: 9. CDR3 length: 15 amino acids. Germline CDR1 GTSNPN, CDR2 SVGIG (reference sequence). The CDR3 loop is CAWSAGGLINEKLFF. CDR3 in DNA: TGTGCCTGGAGCGCAGGGGGACTGATCAATGAAAAACTGTTTTTT.

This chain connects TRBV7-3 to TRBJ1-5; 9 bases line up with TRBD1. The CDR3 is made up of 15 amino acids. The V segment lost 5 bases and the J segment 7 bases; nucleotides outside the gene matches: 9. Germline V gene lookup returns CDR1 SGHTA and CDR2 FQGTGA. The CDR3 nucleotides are TGTGCCAGCAGCAGACAGGGGGTTCTAGAACAGCCCCAGCATTTT. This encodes CASSRQGVLEQPQHF.

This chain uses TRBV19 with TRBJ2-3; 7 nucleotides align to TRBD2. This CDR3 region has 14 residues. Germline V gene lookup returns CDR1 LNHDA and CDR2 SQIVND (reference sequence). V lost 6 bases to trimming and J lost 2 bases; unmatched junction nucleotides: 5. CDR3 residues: CASRSAGTTDTQYF. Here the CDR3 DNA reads TGTGCCAGTAGATCAGCGGGGACCACAGATACGCAGTATTTT.

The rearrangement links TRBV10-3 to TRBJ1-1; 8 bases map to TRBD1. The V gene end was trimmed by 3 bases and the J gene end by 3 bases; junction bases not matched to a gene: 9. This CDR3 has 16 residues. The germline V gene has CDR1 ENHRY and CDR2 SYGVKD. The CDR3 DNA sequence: TGTGCCATCAGTGATCTAAGGACAGGGAAATACACTGAAGCTTTCTTT. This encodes CAISDLRTGKYTEAFF.

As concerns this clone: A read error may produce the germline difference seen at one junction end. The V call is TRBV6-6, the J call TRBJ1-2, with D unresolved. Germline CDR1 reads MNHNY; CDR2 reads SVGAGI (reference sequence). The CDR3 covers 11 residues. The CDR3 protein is CASSYGGGYPF. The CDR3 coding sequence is TGTGCCAGCAGTTACGGTGGCGGCTACCCCTTC.

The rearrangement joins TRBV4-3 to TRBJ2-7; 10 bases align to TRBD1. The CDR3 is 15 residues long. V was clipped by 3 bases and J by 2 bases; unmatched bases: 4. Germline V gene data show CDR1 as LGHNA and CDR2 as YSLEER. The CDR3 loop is CASSHGTGEAYEQYF. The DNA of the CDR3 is TGCGCCAGCAGCCACGGGACAGGGGAGGCCTACGAGCAGTACTTC.

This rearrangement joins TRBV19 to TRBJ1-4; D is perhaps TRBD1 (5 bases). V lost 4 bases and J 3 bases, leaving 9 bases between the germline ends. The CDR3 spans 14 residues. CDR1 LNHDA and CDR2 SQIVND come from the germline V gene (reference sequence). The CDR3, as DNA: TGTGCCAGTAGTAAGACAGCTTCTAATGAAAAACTGTTTTTT. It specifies CASSKTASNEKLFF.

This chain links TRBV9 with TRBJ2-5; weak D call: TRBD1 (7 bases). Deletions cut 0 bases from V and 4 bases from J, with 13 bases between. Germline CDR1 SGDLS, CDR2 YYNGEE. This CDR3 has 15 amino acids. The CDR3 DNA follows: TGTGCCAGCAGCGTAGATCGACAGGGAGGAGAGACCCAGTACTTC. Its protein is CASSVDRQGGETQYF.

CDR3: CASSLGTGAGETQYF. The DNA of the CDR3 is TGTGCCAGCAGCTTGGGTACAGGGGCTGGGGAGACCCAGTACTTC. The J gene is TRBJ2-5, the V gene TRBV7-9; 7 bases fit TRBD1. Germline assignment: CDR1 SEHNR and CDR2 FQNEAQ (reference sequence). The V and J ends lost 3 bases and 5 bases, in that order; junction bases with no gene match: 9. The CDR3 extends over 15 amino acids.

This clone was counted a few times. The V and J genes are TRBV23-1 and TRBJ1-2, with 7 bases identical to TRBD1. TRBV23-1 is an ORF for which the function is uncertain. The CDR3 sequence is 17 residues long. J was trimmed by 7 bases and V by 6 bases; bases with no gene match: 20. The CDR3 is CASSRRTRRGLYSGYTF. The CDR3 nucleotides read TGCGCCAGCAGCCGTCGGACCCGGAGGGGGCTTTATTCTGGCTACACCTTC.

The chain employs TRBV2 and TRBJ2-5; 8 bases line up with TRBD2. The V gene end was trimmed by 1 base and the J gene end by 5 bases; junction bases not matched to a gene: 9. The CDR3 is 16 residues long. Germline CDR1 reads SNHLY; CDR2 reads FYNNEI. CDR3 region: CASSEESGGIMETQYF. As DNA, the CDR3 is TGTGCCAGCAGTGAAGAGAGCGGGGGAATTATGGAGACCCAGTACTTC.

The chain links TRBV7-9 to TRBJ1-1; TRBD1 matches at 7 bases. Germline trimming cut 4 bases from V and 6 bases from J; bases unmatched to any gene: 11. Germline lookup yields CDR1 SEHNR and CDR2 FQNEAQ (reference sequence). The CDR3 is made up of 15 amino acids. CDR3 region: CASSSETGKRAEAFF. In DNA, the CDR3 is TGTGCCAGCAGCTCCGAGACAGGGAAACGGGCTGAAGCTTTCTTT.

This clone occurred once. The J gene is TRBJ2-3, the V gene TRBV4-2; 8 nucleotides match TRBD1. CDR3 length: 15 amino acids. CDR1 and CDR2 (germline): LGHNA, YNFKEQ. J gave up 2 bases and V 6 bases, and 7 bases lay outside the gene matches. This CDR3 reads CASRGQVFSTDTQYF. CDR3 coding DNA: TGTGCCAGCAGGGGACAGGTTTTTTCCACAGATACGCAGTATTTT.

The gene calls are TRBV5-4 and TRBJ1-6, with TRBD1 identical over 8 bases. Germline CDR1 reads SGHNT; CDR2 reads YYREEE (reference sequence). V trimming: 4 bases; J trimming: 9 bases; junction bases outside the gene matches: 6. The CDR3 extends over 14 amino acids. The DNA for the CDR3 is TGTGCCAGCAGCAGCGGGACAGGTAGTTCACCCCTCCACTTT. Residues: CASSSGTGSSPLHF.

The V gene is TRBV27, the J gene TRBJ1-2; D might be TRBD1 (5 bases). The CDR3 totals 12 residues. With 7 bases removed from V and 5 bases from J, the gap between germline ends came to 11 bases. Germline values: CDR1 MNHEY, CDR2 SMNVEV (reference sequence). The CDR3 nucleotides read TGTGCCAGCAAGGACCGGGGGTATGGCTACACCTTC. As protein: CASKDRGYGYTF.

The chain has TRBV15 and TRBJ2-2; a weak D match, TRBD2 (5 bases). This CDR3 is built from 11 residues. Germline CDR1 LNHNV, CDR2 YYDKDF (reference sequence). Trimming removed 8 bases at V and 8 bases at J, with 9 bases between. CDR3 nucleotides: TGTGCCACCTCGAGGGAGGGGGAGCTGTTTTTT. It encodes CATSREGELFF.

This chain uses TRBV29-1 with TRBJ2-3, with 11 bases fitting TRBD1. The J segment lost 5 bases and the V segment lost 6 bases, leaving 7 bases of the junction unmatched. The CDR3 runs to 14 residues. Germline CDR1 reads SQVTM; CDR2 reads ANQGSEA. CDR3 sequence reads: CSVGSDRGRDTQYF. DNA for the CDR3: TGCAGCGTGGGCTCGGACAGGGGGCGAGATACGCAGTATTTT.